This is a list of T cell receptor beta chains from one sample in a study of cytomegalovirus exposure and HLA in healthy donors. Clones were sequenced by immunoSEQ multiplex PCR, and TCRdb holds only the in-frame ones, with some missing. Of about 160,000 clones listed, just under 80% were seen once; the top ten hold around 3.1%. Sequencing was carried out using PBMCs. These receptor sequences come from a woman between 45 and 65 years old in good health and CMV-seropositive. Each CDR3 is given with its conserved first and last residue. A D gene is named only where the DNA matches it firmly. Clone size is stated in some rows and not others, as once, few, many or a class when expanded.

j_call	d_call	cdr3_length	v_call	clone_size	cdr3_aa	cdr3_nt
TRBJ1-5	NA	14	TRBV5-1	NA	CASSSDGGDQPQHF	TGCGCCAGCAGCTCGGACGGAGGGGATCAGCCCCAGCATTTT
TRBJ1-4	NA	15	TRBV28	NA	CASSPSGGANEKLFF	TGTGCCAGCAGTCCGTCGGGGGGGGCTAATGAAAAACTGTTTTTT
TRBJ1-4	NA	15	TRBV7-2	NA	CASSLRVTTNEKLFF	TGTGCCAGCAGCTTAAGAGTTACAACTAATGAAAAACTGTTTTTT
TRBJ1-1	TRBD1	16	TRBV13	NA	CASSPHHRGQGTEAFF	TGTGCCAGCAGCCCACATCACAGGGGGCAGGGAACTGAAGCTTTCTTT
TRBJ1-5	NA	14	TRBV19	NA	CASALGGGNQPQHF	TGTGCCAGTGCCCTAGGGGGTGGCAATCAGCCCCAGCATTTT
TRBJ1-3	TRBD1	16	TRBV19	NA	CASSPRTGGSGNTIYF	TGTGCCAGTAGTCCTCGGACAGGGGGTTCTGGAAACACCATATATTTT
TRBJ2-5	NA	14	TRBV5-1	NA	CASSLESIRETQYF	TGCGCCAGCAGCTTGGAGTCGATCAGGGAGACCCAGTACTTC
TRBJ2-5	NA	12	TRBV29-1	NA	CSAGVLQETQYF	TGCAGCGCCGGGGTCTTACAAGAGACCCAGTACTTC
TRBJ2-7	TRBD2	15	TRBV5-1	NA	CASSLAASGSGEQYF	TGCGCCAGCAGCTTGGCTGCTAGCGGGAGCGGGGAGCAGTACTTC
TRBJ1-1	NA	18	TRBV11-2	NA	CASSLRTALRFMNTEAFF	TGTGCCAGCAGCTTGAGGACAGCCCTGCGGTTCATGAACACTGAAGCTTTCTTT
TRBJ2-1	TRBD2	13	TRBV30	NA	CAFSGLAYNEQFF	TGTGCCTTCTCAGGACTAGCTTACAATGAGCAGTTCTTC
TRBJ2-7	TRBD2	15	TRBV30	NA	CAWSALAGAPGEQYF	TGTGCCTGGAGTGCACTAGCGGGGGCCCCGGGCGAGCAGTACTTC
TRBJ2-5	NA	14	TRBV7-2	NA	CASSTYGQGETQYF	TGTGCCAGCAGCACATACGGTCAGGGAGAGACCCAGTACTTC
TRBJ2-5	TRBD2	13	TRBV2	NA	CASSGTSGETQYF	TGTGCCAGCAGCGGGACTAGCGGAGAGACCCAGTACTTC
TRBJ2-3	TRBD1	17	TRBV7-9	NA	CASSLSVPTGGKDTQYF	TGTGCCAGCAGTTTATCCGTTCCAACAGGGGGCAAAGATACGCAGTATTTT
TRBJ2-7	TRBD1	14	TRBV5-1	NA	CASSSGTAYYEQYF	TGCGCCAGCAGCAGTGGGACAGCTTATTACGAGCAGTACTTC
TRBJ2-7	NA	16	TRBV7-9	NA	CASSTDRTGISYEQYF	TGTGCCAGCAGCACAGACAGGACCGGGATTAGCTACGAGCAGTACTTC
TRBJ2-7	TRBD2	16	TRBV27	NA	CASSPLAGGYSYEQYF	TGTGCCAGCAGCCCCCTAGCGGGCGGCTATTCCTACGAGCAGTACTTC
TRBJ2-3	TRBD2	16	TRBV29-1	NA	CSVEGTSGGGEDTQYF	TGCAGCGTTGAAGGGACTAGCGGGGGGGGTGAAGATACGCAGTATTTT
TRBJ2-1	NA	15	TRBV18	NA	CASSPSVLSYNEQFF	TGTGCCAGCTCACCATCGGTTCTCTCCTACAATGAGCAGTTCTTC
TRBJ2-7	TRBD1	14	TRBV9	NA	CASSIGTGSYEQYF	TGTGCCAGCAGCATAGGGACAGGTTCCTACGAGCAGTACTTC
TRBJ1-1	NA	12	TRBV10-2	NA	CASSWGGFEAFF	TGCGCCAGCAGTTGGGGCGGATTTGAAGCTTTCTTT
TRBJ2-7	NA	13	TRBV10-3	few	CAIRSITGNEQYF	TGTGCCATCAGGAGTATTACAGGGAACGAGCAGTACTTC
TRBJ1-5	NA	15	TRBV4-2	NA	CASSQRSYSNQPQHF	TGTGCCAGCAGCCAGCGGAGCTATAGCAATCAGCCCCAGCATTTT
TRBJ2-1	NA	18	TRBV21-1	NA	CASSKKGGTGFGYNEQFF	TGTGCCAGCAGCAAAAAAGGGGGGACAGGTTTCGGCTACAATGAGCAGTTCTTC
TRBJ1-4	NA	17	TRBV7-2	NA	CASSFLPRTATNEKLFF	TGTGCCAGCAGCTTTTTACCTCGGACTGCAACTAATGAAAAACTGTTTTTT
TRBJ2-2	TRBD1	15	TRBV12-5	NA	CASGSGQGDTGELFF	TGTGCTAGTGGTTCCGGACAGGGGGACACCGGGGAGCTGTTTTTT
TRBJ2-3	TRBD2	16	TRBV9	NA	CASSGGTSGFTDTQYF	TGTGCCAGCAGCGGGGGGACTAGCGGATTCACAGATACGCAGTATTTT
TRBJ2-3	TRBD1	15	TRBV5-6	NA	CASSLDRGHTDTQYF	TGTGCCAGCAGCTTGGACAGGGGGCACACAGATACGCAGTATTTT
TRBJ1-2	TRBD1	14	TRBV9	NA	CASSFGQGHYGYTF	TGTGCCAGCAGCTTCGGACAGGGTCACTATGGCTACACCTTC
TRBJ2-3	TRBD2	17	TRBV4-1	NA	CASSQVASSGSADTQYF	TGCGCCAGCAGCCAAGTCGCGTCTAGCGGGAGCGCAGATACGCAGTATTTT
TRBJ1-2	NA	14	TRBV25-1	NA	CASSEFGQGGGYTF	TGTGCCAGCAGTGAATTCGGCCAGGGAGGTGGCTACACCTTC
TRBJ2-1	NA	16	TRBV4-3	NA	CASSQVERGTYNEQFF	TGCGCCAGCAGCCAAGTAGAACGGGGAACCTACAATGAGCAGTTCTTC
TRBJ1-1	TRBD1	15	TRBV19	NA	CASSTDREEGFEAFF	TGTGCCAGTAGTACCGACAGGGAAGAGGGCTTCGAAGCTTTCTTT
TRBJ2-6	NA	13	TRBV14	NA	CATTGSGANGLTF	TGTGCCACCACGGGCTCTGGGGCCAACGGCCTGACTTTC
TRBJ2-3	NA	13	TRBV27	NA	CASSLRQRSTQYF	TGTGCCAGCAGTTTACGACAGAGGTCGACGCAGTATTTT
TRBJ1-1	TRBD1	15	TRBV19	NA	CASNGQGRVSTEAFF	TGTGCCAGTAATGGACAGGGGCGGGTTAGCACTGAAGCTTTCTTT
TRBJ2-7	TRBD1	13	TRBV6-6	NA	CASRGQGLGEQYF	TGTGCCAGCAGAGGACAGGGGTTAGGGGAGCAGTACTTC
TRBJ2-7	NA	13	TRBV5-1	NA	CASSLTYSYEQYF	TGCGCCAGCAGCTTAACCTACTCCTACGAGCAGTACTTC
TRBJ2-2	TRBD2	17	TRBV11-3	once	CASSPRSSGGNTGELFF	TGTGCCAGCAGCCCAAGGTCCAGCGGGGGGAACACCGGGGAGCTGTTTTTT
TRBJ1-5	NA	15	TRBV19	NA	CARHYRKDNDQPQHF	TGTGCCAGACATTATCGGAAGGACAACGATCAGCCCCAGCATTTT
TRBJ1-2	NA	16	TRBV6-1	NA	CASSEGTFRDTYGYTF	TGTGCCAGCAGTGAAGGGACTTTCCGGGACACCTATGGCTACACCTTC
TRBJ1-5	NA	13	TRBV5-1	NA	CASSFEGQGPQHF	TGCGCCAGCAGCTTCGAAGGCCAGGGGCCCCAGCATTTT
TRBJ2-5	TRBD2	16	TRBV5-4	NA	CASSLGAGVGQETQYF	TGTGCCAGCAGCTTAGGCGCGGGAGTAGGGCAAGAGACCCAGTACTTC
TRBJ2-7	NA	14	TRBV18	NA	CASSPPGGSYEQYF	TGTGCCAGCTCACCACCGGGGGGAAGCTACGAGCAGTACTTC
TRBJ1-1	NA	14	TRBV10-1	NA	CASSANRANTEAFF	TGCGCCAGCAGCGCGAACAGGGCGAACACTGAGGCTTTCTTT
TRBJ2-1	NA	14	TRBV30	once	CAWTPFGVYNEQFF	TGTGCCTGGACTCCCTTCGGGGTTTACAATGAGCAGTTCTTC
TRBJ2-4	NA	12	TRBV5-6	NA	CASSPVGDIQYF	TGTGCCAGCAGCCCAGTTGGTGACATTCAGTACTTC
TRBJ2-1	NA	18	TRBV28	once	CASSLDLTTRGGYNEQFF	TGTGCCAGCAGTCTAGACCTCACCACTAGGGGGGGATACAATGAGCAGTTCTTC
TRBJ2-7	NA	15	TRBV27	NA	CASSLLGTFSGEQYF	TGTGCCAGCAGTTTATTGGGCACTTTTTCTGGCGAGCAGTACTTC
TRBJ1-2	NA	13	TRBV29-1	once	CSVAPDSHYGYTF	TGCAGCGTTGCCCCCGACAGCCACTATGGCTACACCTTC
TRBJ2-7	TRBD2	17	TRBV4-3	once	CASSLTGTSLLGYEQYF	TGCGCCAGCAGCCTTACCGGGACTAGTTTATTGGGTTACGAGCAGTACTTC
TRBJ1-5	NA	16	TRBV19	NA	CASSIRGQRGNQPQHF	TGTGCCAGTAGTATCCGCGGACAGAGGGGCAATCAGCCCCAGCATTTT
TRBJ1-5	NA	15	TRBV7-6	NA	CASSQGTDSNQPQHF	TGTGCCAGCAGTCAGGGGACCGATAGCAATCAGCCCCAGCATTTT